Below, 30 T cell receptor beta chains from the same sample are listed, as sequenced in a study of regulatory T cells in long-lasting Graves disease. Relying on iRepertoire HTBI primers and Arm-PCR of CDR3 regions, the team built TCR beta libraries. Each CDR3 protein gets one entry after TCRdb re-called the multiplex PCR reads with MiXCR. This sample has hundreds of thousands of distinct CDR3 sequences, with less than 15% found just once. Time point indicated: newly diagnosed GD, antithyroid drugs for less than 3 months. PBMC-extracted RNA yielded the TCR library. These same records also appear under a second study, on T cells in Graves' hyperthyroidism and ophthalmopathy.

The input for sequencing was peripheral blood mononuclear cells (PBMCs), taken at new diagnosis, from a patient treated with antithyroid drugs. The receptors shown here come from a man aged 25 to 40 with Graves disease.

This clonotype showed up just a few times. The chain uses TRBV10-2 and TRBJ2-5, with D tentatively TRBD1 (6 bases). Trimming shortened V by 9 bases and J by 5 bases, and 16 bases separated the two germline ends. This CDR3 has 13 residues. The germline V gene has CDR1 WSHSY and CDR2 SAAADI. The CDR3 DNA follows: TGCGCCAGTAGGCGACAGGCCGCGGAGACCCAGTACTTC. It encodes CASRRQAAETQYF.

With regard to this clonotype: This may arise from a read error, as a much more abundant clone is one base away. V is TRBV29-1 and J is TRBJ2-1; tentatively, D is TRBD1 or TRBD2 (5 bases each). The germline CDR1 and CDR2 sequences are SQVTM and ANQGSEA. This CDR3 has 15 amino acids. V lost 7 bases and J 4 bases, leaving 20 bases between the germline ends. CDR3 residues: CSGEFRDGRYNEQFF. The CDR3 bases are TGCAGCGGTGAGTTCCGGGACGGTCGGTACAATGAGCAGTTCTTC.

There are many counts of this clonotype. The chain joins TRBV3-1 to TRBJ2-5; possible D gene TRBD2, 5 bases. The CDR3 contains 15 residues. Trimming removed 1 base from V and 2 bases from J, with 11 bases in between. In germline, CDR1 is LGHDT, CDR2 YNNKEL (reference sequence). CDR3: CASSQVGREQETQYF. Written as DNA, the CDR3 is TGTGCCAGCAGCCAAGTTGGACGGGAACAAGAGACCCAGTACTTC.

This clonotype showed up many times. The chain combines TRBV24-1 with TRBJ1-5; TRBD1 agrees at 10 bases. The germline gives CDR1 KGHDR, CDR2 SFDVKD. The CDR3 is made up of 16 amino acids. With V trimmed by 5 bases and J by 7 bases, 10 bases remained unmatched. The CDR3 coding sequence is TGTGCCACCAGTGCCGACACCGGGACAGGGGTCCAGCCCCAGCATTTT. Translating it yields CATSADTGTGVQPQHF.

Comments on this clonotype: This may be a read error, as it is one base from a much larger clone. The V call is TRBV27, the J call TRBJ2-1; TRBD2 matches at 9 bases. The CDR3 contains 17 residues. CDR1 is MNHEY, CDR2 SMNVEV, per germline (reference sequence). Trimming took 3 bases from V and 2 from J; bases not matched to a gene: 8. The CDR3 reads CASSFLPSGAAYNEQFF. The CDR3 nucleotides are TGTGCCAGCAGTTTCCTCCCTAGCGGGGCGGCCTACAATGAGCAGTTCTTC.

This clonotype was detected only a few times. The V and J genes are TRBV14 and TRBJ2-7, with TRBD1 matching 9 bases. Trimming took 1 base from V and 3 from J; bases not matched to a gene: 10. The CDR3 extends over 17 amino acids. Germline values: CDR1 SGHDN, CDR2 FVKESK. CDR3 residues: CASSQAVSGQGFYEQYF. The CDR3 DNA follows: TGTGCCAGCAGCCAAGCGGTTTCGGGACAGGGTTTCTACGAGCAGTACTTC.

In its sample, this clonotype was seen a few times. The J gene is TRBJ2-7, the V gene TRBV19, with 7 bases identical to TRBD1. In germline, CDR1 is LNHDA, CDR2 SQIVND (reference sequence). There are 15 residues in the CDR3. Germline trimming cut 3 bases from V and 3 bases from J; bases unmatched to any gene: 8. The CDR3 sequence: CASSIRDSSFYEQYF. CDR3 nucleotides: TGTGCCAGTAGTATCCGGGACAGCTCTTTCTACGAGCAGTACTTC.

This clonotype was recorded many times. The gene calls are TRBV24-1 and TRBJ2-3, with 11 bases lining up with TRBD2. Germline-derived CDR1 and CDR2 are KGHDR and SFDVKD. The CDR3 consists of 16 residues. V shed 5 bases and J 1 base; nucleotides not matched to a gene: 4. Here the CDR3 DNA reads TGTGCCACCAGTGCCAGGGGACTAGCGGGCACAGATACGCAGTATTTT. Its protein product is CATSARGLAGTDTQYF.

This clonotype came up many times. The V gene is TRBV7-8, the J gene TRBJ2-3; a possible D gene is TRBD2 (6 bases). V gave up 7 bases and J gave up 0 bases, with 11 bases separating them. The germline gives CDR1 SGHVS, CDR2 FQNEAQ. The CDR3 covers 14 residues. The CDR3 protein is CASTTTRSTDTQYF. The CDR3 DNA follows: TGTGCCAGCACCACGACTAGAAGCACAGATACGCAGTATTTT.

The table lists this clonotype with many counts. V gene TRBV27 combines with J gene TRBJ2-7, with D maybe TRBD2 (6 bases). V was shortened by 1 base and J by 5 bases, with 15 bases between the two germline ends. Germline V gene lookup returns CDR1 MNHEY and CDR2 SMNVEV (reference sequence). The CDR3 is made up of 15 amino acids. CDR3 coding DNA: TGTGCCAGCAGTTTATGGGGCGGAGGGAACAACGAGCAGTACTTC. Its translation: CASSLWGGGNNEQYF.

This clonotype was picked up many times. The CDR3 nucleotides are TGTGCCAGCTCACCGGGCTTTGAAGGTTCCCAAGAGACCCAGTACTTC. Amino acid sequence: CASSPGFEGSQETQYF. The chain carries TRBV18 and TRBJ2-5; D unresolved. V shed 3 bases and J shed 1 base, with 15 bases lying between them. This CDR3 is 16 amino acids long. Germline V gene lookup returns CDR1 KGHSH and CDR2 LQKENI.

The sample holds a few counts of this clonotype. The chain combines TRBV18 with TRBJ2-7, with D possibly matching TRBD2 (6 bases). The CDR3 is 15 residues long. Germline CDR1 is KGHSH and CDR2 is LQKENI. V gave up 3 bases and J gave up 0 bases, with 12 bases separating them. This CDR3 reads CASSPPSAHSYEQYF. For the CDR3, the DNA is TGTGCCAGCTCACCTCCTAGCGCCCACTCCTACGAGCAGTACTTC.

This clonotype was detected ten times or more. This chain links TRBV7-8 with TRBJ2-3, with TRBD2 as a possible D gene (7 bases). This CDR3 spans 14 amino acids. The V gene lost 7 bases and the J gene lost 6 bases, with 17 bases spanning the gap. The V gene's germline CDR1 is SGHVS and CDR2 FQNEAQ. In DNA, the CDR3 is TGTGCCAGCACGAGGGAGGGGGGTCGGGATACGCAGTATTTT. This gives the protein CASTREGGRDTQYF.

The chain recombines TRBV14 with TRBJ2-7; TRBD1 or TRBD2 may be the D gene (5 bases each). CDR1 is SGHDN, CDR2 FVKESK, per germline. The CDR3 has 15 residues. The ends were cut back, 3 bases at V and 4 bases at J, with 16 bases in the middle. The CDR3 sequence is CASSHRDRPFYEQYF. The CDR3 DNA reads TGTGCCAGCAGCCACCGGGACCGGCCCTTTTACGAGCAGTACTTC.

The chain employs TRBV7-9 and TRBJ2-1, with 8 bases that match TRBD2. The CDR3 consists of 20 residues. CDR1 is SEHNR, CDR2 FQNEAQ, per germline (reference sequence). The junction had 19 bases not matched to a gene; V was cut back by 5 bases and J by 1 base. The CDR3 here is CASSTRSGSGSLGSYNEQFF. The CDR3 nucleotides are TGTGCCAGCAGCACACGTTCGGGGAGCGGGAGCCTCGGATCCTACAATGAGCAGTTCTTC.

This chain connects TRBV10-3 to TRBJ1-3; D is unclear. This CDR3 is 13 amino acids long. Trimming took off 5 bases at V and 4 bases at J, with 9 bases between the two ends. The germline CDR1 and CDR2 sequences are ENHRY and SYGVKD. The CDR3, as DNA: TGTGCCATCAGTAAAGGGTCGGGAAACACCATATATTTT. Translated: CAISKGSGNTIYF.

The chain has TRBV5-6 and TRBJ2-4; perhaps TRBD2 as D (5 bases). This CDR3 comprises 15 residues. Trimming took 4 bases from V and 7 from J, leaving 18 bases between them. The V gene's germline CDR1 is SGHDT and CDR2 YYEEEE. This chain's CDR3 is CASSLSRGGRNIQYF. The DNA for the CDR3 is TGTGCCAGCAGCCTTTCACGGGGTGGGCGGAACATTCAGTACTTC.

Comments on this clonotype: A much larger clone lies a single base off, so this may be a read error. The chain carries TRBV6-2 or TRBV6-3 and TRBJ2-3; weak D call: TRBD2 (5 bases). Trimming pared 7 bases from V and 2 bases from J, leaving 13 bases between. The CDR3 has 14 amino acids. CDR1 is MNHEY, CDR2 SVGEGT, per germline. The CDR3 coding sequence is TGTGCCAGCAAACCACTAGGGTTCACAGATACGCAGTATTTT. This sequence encodes CASKPLGFTDTQYF.

The V call is TRBV7-2, the J call TRBJ2-2; the D is unclear. CDR1 and CDR2 from the germline V gene are SGHTA and FQGNSA. V gave up 0 bases and J gave up 4 bases, with 6 bases separating them. The CDR3 length is 14 residues. CDR3 loop: CASSLAHATGELFF. DNA for the CDR3: TGTGCCAGCAGCTTAGCCCACGCCACCGGGGAGCTGTTTTTT.

This clonotype has just a few counts. The chain links TRBV5-1 to TRBJ2-1; 9 nucleotides agree with TRBD2. The CDR3 contains 18 residues. Germline V gene data show CDR1 as SGHRS and CDR2 as YFSETQ. After removal of 2 bases from V and 2 bases from J, the junction contained 11 bases not matched to a gene. The CDR3 nucleotides are TGCGCCAGCAGCTTTTCAATAGCGGGAGATGGGGCCTACAATGAGCAGTTCTTC. Its translation is CASSFSIAGDGAYNEQFF.

In its sample, this clonotype was seen many times. The chain joins TRBV30 to TRBJ2-1; D may be TRBD1 (6 bases). The V gene's germline CDR1 is GTSNPN and CDR2 SVGIG (reference sequence). This CDR3 is 13 amino acids long. V dropped 6 bases and J dropped 8 bases, with 17 bases sitting between them. In DNA form, the CDR3 reads TGTGCCTGCCGCCCCTGGGGGCAGGATGAGCAGTTCTTC. Amino acids: CACRPWGQDEQFF.

This clonotype was recorded many times. The chain recombines TRBV27 with TRBJ1-1; weak D call: TRBD1 (6 bases). V was clipped by 6 bases and J by 6 bases, with 17 bases between them. The CDR3 runs to 14 residues. Germline V gives CDR1 MNHEY, CDR2 SMNVEV (reference sequence). DNA for the CDR3: TGTGCCAGCAGGGTAGGAACAGGGCGCCCTGAAGCTTTCTTT. This codes for CASRVGTGRPEAFF.

There are a few counts of this clonotype. The V call is TRBV20-1, the J call TRBJ2-4, with TRBD2 as a possible D gene (5 bases). Germline CDR1 and CDR2: DFQATT and SNEGSKA (reference sequence). CDR3 length equals 13 residues. V lost 0 bases and J lost 6, with 9 bases in between. The CDR3 DNA follows: TGCAGTGCTAGAGAAGTAGGGAGAAACATTCAGTACTTC. Encoded protein: CSAREVGRNIQYF.

This clonotype was seen many times. The chain joins TRBV28 to TRBJ1-5; TRBD1 is a possible D gene (5 bases). Trimming took 5 bases from V and 0 from J, leaving 26 bases between them. Germline V CDR1 and CDR2: MDHEN, SYDVKM. The CDR3 is made up of 20 amino acids. For the CDR3, the DNA is TGTGCCAGCAGTCCAACTAGAGGCACCCCTGGGGCCTATAGCAATCAGCCCCAGCATTTT. It codes for CASSPTRGTPGAYSNQPQHF.

This clonotype occurred many times. The gene calls are TRBV20-1 and TRBJ2-2; D gene ambiguous. Trimming took 3 bases from V and 6 from J, leaving 2 bases between them. The germline gives CDR1 DFQATT, CDR2 SNEGSKA (reference sequence). The CDR3 length is 10 residues. The chain's CDR3 is CSASSGELFF. CDR3 bases: TGCAGTGCTAGTTCCGGGGAGCTGTTTTTT.

Note on this clonotype: A much larger clone lies one base from this, so it may be a read error. The chain has TRBV5-6 and TRBJ2-7; possible D gene TRBD2, 9 bases. The germline CDR1 and CDR2 sequences are SGHDT and YYEEEE. Deletions cut 0 bases from V and 3 bases from J, with 25 bases between. The CDR3 covers 19 residues. CDR3 residues: CASSLDPTGAISGSYEQYF. CDR3 sequence (DNA): TGTGCCAGCAGCTTGGATCCGACAGGGGCAATTAGCGGGAGCTACGAGCAGTACTTC.

This clonotype was seen many times. J is TRBJ2-7 and V is TRBV6-5; possibly TRBD1 or TRBD2 for D (5 bases each). CDR1 is MNHEY and CDR2 is SVGAGI in the germline V gene. V was pared by 0 bases and J by 3 bases, with 15 bases between. This CDR3 comprises 16 residues. In DNA, the CDR3 is TGTGCCAGCAGTTACTCGGGGGACCCTTACTTCTACGAGCAGTACTTC. Amino acid sequence: CASSYSGDPYFYEQYF.

The table lists this clonotype with a few counts. The junction does not match germline at one end; this may be a read error. V gene TRBV19 combines with J gene TRBJ2-1; TRBD2 might be the D (5 bases). The CDR3 is made up of 11 amino acids. The V gene's germline CDR1 is LNHDA and CDR2 SQIVND (reference sequence). CDR3 residues: CASSIGTSYYF. The CDR3 DNA reads as TGTGCCAGTAGTATAGGGACTTCCTATTATTTC. Using reference TRBV19 and TRBJ2-1 for the parts outside the CDR3, the full variable domain is DGGITQSPKYLFRKEGQNVTLSCEQNLNHDAMYWYRQDPGQGLRLIYYSQIVNDFQKGDIAEGYSVSREKKESFPLTVTSAQKNPTAFYLCASSIGTSYYFGPGTRLTVL.

The chain links TRBV6-2 or TRBV6-3 to TRBJ1-1; D unresolved. The length of the CDR3 is 13 residues. CDR1 and CDR2 from the germline V gene are MNHEY and SVGEGT. V was pared by 6 bases and J by 4 bases, with 12 bases between. The CDR3 sequence is CASSPILGTEAFF. The CDR3 nucleotides read TGTGCCAGCAGCCCCATTTTGGGCACTGAAGCTTTCTTT.

The chain couples TRBV9 to TRBJ1-4; D remains ambiguous. Trimming removed 4 bases from V and 0 bases from J, with 10 bases in between. Per the germline V gene, CDR1 is SGDLS and CDR2 is YYNGEE. CDR3 length: 15 amino acids. CDR3 loop: CASSSVGATNEKLFF. CDR3 sequence (DNA): TGTGCCAGCAGCTCGGTGGGAGCAACTAATGAAAAACTGTTTTTT.